This TCR beta chain is from a study of T-cell reconstitution after alpha-beta-depleted transplantation in children. Researchers prepared the TCRbeta library using unique molecular identifiers, the study reports. TCRdb called the PCR reads again in MiXCR, with one record for every CDR3 protein. The sample holds about 580,000 distinct CDR3 sequences; 27% are singletons and the top ten take 30% to 40%. V lost 0 bases and J lost 0, with 14 bases in between. Germline lookup yields CDR1 MNHEY and CDR2 SVGEGT. This CDR3 is 17 amino acids long. A note on this clonotype: Antigen unknown.

Study-wide points: The origin of high day-60 TCRbeta diversity in some patients lay in surviving recipient T cells and thymic progenitors. Reportedly, alpha-beta T cells present about two months post-transplant originated from several hundred expanded clones of graft origin.

The clonotype originates from a boy younger than two with Wiskott-Aldrich syndrome, due to receive a stem cell transplant. The sample in question was PBMCs, obtained before TCRalphabeta/CD19-depleted stem cell transplant. The chain recombines TRBV6-2 or TRBV6-3 with TRBJ1-1, with D perhaps matching TRBD1 (6 bases). CDR3: CASSYSHGGLLNTEAFF. CDR3 in DNA: TGTGCCAGCAGTTACTCGCACGGGGGGCTGCTGAACACTGAAGCTTTCTTT.